These T cell receptor beta chains were read from a single sample in a study of human T cells and chemical hapten exposure. TCRdb passed the RACE reads through MiXCR, listing each CDR3 protein once. Of roughly 160,000 distinct CDR3 sequences in the sample, more than 14% were seen once. Sequences were derived from whole blood, sampled in connection with sensitization to the hapten diphenylcyclopropenone (DPC). These TCRs come from a woman in her 30s with alopecia areata. Some clones in this sample may be carry-over from other donors' samples. Each CDR3 is given with its conserved first and last residue. D genes are given only for firm matches. The listing skips clone size in some rows; elsewhere it reads once, few, many or a size class.

>TRBV20-1|TRBD1|TRBJ2-2|17|.
CSARRSSWAGGTGELFF
TGCAGTGCTAGACGGAGCTCGTGGGCAGGGGGCACCGGGGAGCTGTTTTTT
>TRBV18|TRBD2|TRBJ2-3|18|few
CASSPRLAGAGGTDTQYF
TGTGCCAGCTCACCGAGGCTAGCGGGAGCTGGGGGCACAGATACGCAGTATTTT
>TRBV11-2|.|TRBJ1-5|13|many
CASSWTNDQPQHF
TGTGCCAGCAGCTGGACTAATGATCAGCCCCAGCATTTT
>TRBV7-2|TRBD2|TRBJ2-7|16|.
CASRSSLAGGPQEQYF
TGTGCCAGCAGGTCCAGCTTAGCGGGAGGGCCGCAGGAGCAGTACTTC
>TRBV18|TRBD1|TRBJ1-6|17|many
CASSMTGGEFSTSPLHF
TGTGCCAGCTCAATGACAGGGGGCGAATTTTCAACTTCACCCCTCCACTTT
>TRBV7-3|TRBD1|TRBJ2-3|14|many
CASSQDRGTDTQYF
TGTGCCAGCAGTCAGGACAGGGGCACAGATACGCAGTATTTT
>TRBV5-1|.|TRBJ2-5|13|few
CASSEDLQETQYF
TGCGCCAGCAGCGAGGACCTCCAAGAGACCCAGTACTTC
>TRBV11-2|.|TRBJ1-3|13|.
CASSLVGGPTIYF
TGTGCCAGCAGCTTAGTAGGGGGGCCCACCATATATTTT
>TRBV6-1|TRBD1|TRBJ1-3|15|few
CASRGQRKTLNTIYF
TGTGCCAGCAGGGGACAGAGGAAGACGCTAAACACCATATATTTT
>TRBV29-1|.|TRBJ2-2|13|.
CSVDPGNTGELFF
TGCAGCGTTGATCCAGGGAACACCGGGGAGCTGTTTTTT
>TRBV4-3|TRBD1|TRBJ1-4|15|.
CASSQDWTGGFQLFF
TGCGCCAGCAGCCAAGACTGGACAGGGGGATTTCAACTGTTTTTT
>TRBV12-3/TRBV12-4|.|TRBJ1-6|14|.
CASTKLSYNSPLHF
TGTGCCAGCACTAAGCTCTCCTATAATTCACCCCTCCACTTT
>TRBV6-2/TRBV6-3|.|TRBJ1-5|15|.
CASSWGSGKNQPQHF
TGTGCCAGCAGTTGGGGATCCGGGAAGAATCAGCCCCAGCATTTT
>TRBV7-9|.|TRBJ1-3|13|few
CASKALSGNTIYF
TGTGCCAGCAAGGCTCTCTCTGGAAACACCATATATTTT
>TRBV4-2|.|TRBJ1-1|14|.
CASSQDAGFVEAFF
TGTGCCAGCAGCCAAGATGCGGGATTTGTTGAAGCTTTCTTT
>TRBV3-1|TRBD1|TRBJ1-1|13|few
CASSQGRTGEAFF
TGTGCCAGCAGCCAAGGTAGGACAGGTGAAGCTTTCTTT
>TRBV11-2|.|TRBJ2-1|13|.
CASRLGSRNEQFF
TGTGCCAGCAGGTTAGGGAGCCGCAATGAGCAGTTCTTC
>TRBV10-2|.|TRBJ1-1|13|few
CASTGGINTEAFF
TGCGCCAGCACCGGTGGCATCAACACTGAAGCTTTCTTT
>TRBV11-3|.|TRBJ1-1|15|.
CASSLGPPGNTEAFF
TGTGCCAGCAGCTTAGGGCCCCCCGGGAACACTGAAGCTTTCTTT
>TRBV11-3|.|TRBJ1-1|14|many
CASSSLAGSTEAFF
TGTGCCAGCAGCTCCTTGGCCGGGTCCACTGAAGCTTTCTTT
>TRBV15|.|TRBJ2-2|12|.
CATQRGTGELFF
TGTGCCACTCAAAGGGGGACCGGGGAGCTGTTTTTT
>TRBV20-1|TRBD2|TRBJ2-1|13|many
CSTRLAVYNEQFF
TGCAGTACCCGACTAGCGGTCTACAATGAGCAGTTCTTC
>TRBV28|.|TRBJ2-1|14|many
CASSLVGVYNEQFF
TGTGCCAGCAGTTTGGTAGGAGTGTACAATGAGCAGTTCTTC
>TRBV20-1|.|TRBJ2-7|13|many
CSARSTEDYEQYF
TGCAGTGCTAGGTCGACTGAGGACTACGAGCAGTACTTC
>TRBV3-1|.|TRBJ1-2|13|.
CVSSPTEVRGYTF
TGTGTCAGCAGCCCGACAGAAGTACGTGGCTACACCTTC
>TRBV9|TRBD1|TRBJ2-1|13|.
CASSPGQGPEQFF
TGTGCCAGCAGCCCGGGACAGGGGCCAGAGCAGTTCTTC
>TRBV20-1|TRBD2|TRBJ2-3|18|few
CSARAPGLAGGPADTQYF
TGCAGTGCTAGAGCCCCGGGACTAGCGGGAGGGCCAGCAGATACGCAGTATTTT
>TRBV14|.|TRBJ1-1|13|few
CASSQNQNTEAFF
TGTGCCAGCAGCCAAAACCAGAACACTGAAGCTTTCTTT
>TRBV21-1|.|TRBJ1-5|13|few
CASSNWRGNVKHF
TGTGCCAGCAGCAATTGGAGGGGGAACGTGAAGCATTTT
>TRBV7-8|TRBD1|TRBJ1-6|14|.
CASSLLQGDSPLHF
TGTGCCAGCAGCCTACTACAGGGGGATTCACCCCTCCACTTT
>TRBV7-9|.|TRBJ2-1|14|few
CASTRSGSYNEQFF
TGTGCCAGCACCCGAAGCGGCTCCTACAATGAGCAGTTCTTC
>TRBV7-2|TRBD1|TRBJ2-5|14|.
CASSKQGFLETQYF
TGTGCCAGCAGCAAACAGGGGTTTTTGGAGACCCAGTACTTC
>TRBV6-6|.|TRBJ2-7|14|few
CASSYSREAYEQYF
TGTGCCAGCAGTTATAGCAGGGAGGCCTACGAGCAGTACTTC